What follows are 20 T cell receptor beta chains derived from one specimen sequenced in a study of T cell responses to AZD1222 COVID-19 vaccine. This table comes from immunoSEQ multiplex PCR, and its TCRdb copy is limited to in-frame clones, with some not included. The sample lists about 48,000 clones, around 86% seen once, with 5.5% to 7% in the top ten. The input for sequencing was peripheral blood, taken 28 days after the second AZD1222 dose. The source of these receptors is an adult who received the AZD1222 COVID-19 vaccine.

The sample holds one count of this clone. J is TRBJ1-2 and V is TRBV28; maybe TRBD1 (5 bases). Germline V gene sequence: CDR1 MDHEN, CDR2 SYDVKM. V lost 6 bases and J lost 5, with 16 bases in between. CDR3 size: 14 residues. The CDR3 bases are TGTGCCAGCAGGCCTCCGGGACGGTTATATGGCTACACCTTC. This gives the protein CASRPPGRLYGYTF.

This clone was seen once. The chain links TRBV27 to TRBJ2-7, with 11 nucleotides matching TRBD1. Germline CDR1 is MNHEY and CDR2 is SMNVEV (reference sequence). V lost 1 base to trimming and J lost 3 bases; unmatched junction nucleotides: 2. The CDR3 runs to 15 residues. The DNA for the CDR3 is TGTGCCAGCAGTTTATGGGGACAGGGGGTCTACGAGCAGTACTTC. Amino acid sequence: CASSLWGQGVYEQYF.

The chain recombines TRBV5-1 with TRBJ2-1; D possibly corresponds to TRBD1 (6 bases). This CDR3 has 15 amino acids. Trimming stripped 3 bases from V and 8 bases from J, with 18 bases between. The germline V gene encodes CDR1 SGHRS and CDR2 YFSETQ. The CDR3 spells CASSWAGTRGDEQFF. CDR3 nucleotide sequence: TGCGCCAGCAGCTGGGCCGGGACACGGGGTGATGAGCAGTTCTTC.

This clone was detected only once. The DNA for the CDR3 is TGCAGCGTTGGCTCAGGAGGAGACACCGGGGAGCTGTTTTTT. Encoded protein: CSVGSGGDTGELFF. The rearrangement joins TRBV29-1 to TRBJ2-2; the D gene is possibly TRBD2 (5 bases). CDR1 is SQVTM and CDR2 is ANQGSEA in the germline V gene. Trimming cost V 4 bases and J 3 bases, with 12 bases left between them. CDR3 length equals 14 residues.

CDR3 amino acids: CASSEGAGRNYGYTF. CDR3 sequence (DNA): TGTGCCAGCAGTGAAGGGGCGGGACGCAACTATGGCTACACCTTC. V is TRBV6-1 and J is TRBJ1-2, with D perhaps TRBD1 (5 bases). This CDR3 spans 15 amino acids. Germline CDR1 is MNHNS and CDR2 is SASEGT. Trimming took 1 base from V and 2 from J, leaving 11 bases between them.

This chain joins TRBV27 and TRBJ2-7, with 11 nucleotides matching TRBD1. The V segment lost 5 bases and the J segment 0 bases; nucleotides outside the gene matches: 6. The length of the CDR3 is 16 residues. The germline V gene has CDR1 MNHEY and CDR2 SMNVEV (reference sequence). CDR3 nucleotide sequence: TGTGCCAGCAGTAATACCGGGACAGGGGGCTCCTACGAGCAGTACTTC. This sequence encodes CASSNTGTGGSYEQYF.

The chain carries TRBV6-5 and TRBJ2-7; D not resolved. The germline CDR1 and CDR2 sequences are MNHEY and SVGAGI. V lost 6 bases to trimming and J lost 3 bases, with 12 bases between them. CDR3 length: 13 residues. The CDR3 DNA reads TGTGCCAGCAGAAAAAGGCAGCTCTACGAGCAGTACTTC. This codes for CASRKRQLYEQYF.

J is TRBJ1-5 and V is TRBV5-3, with 7 bases fitting TRBD1. TRBV5-3 is noted as an ORF with a role that remains uncertain. The ends lost 6 bases at V and 6 bases at J; junction bases unmatched: 6. The CDR3 totals 13 residues. The CDR3 sequence: CARTTGAPQPQHF. DNA for the CDR3: TGTGCCAGAACCACAGGGGCGCCTCAGCCCCAGCATTTT.

The chain is built from TRBV15 and TRBJ2-5; D is undetermined. Trimming stripped 0 bases from V and 2 bases from J, with 10 bases between. The CDR3 covers 15 residues. Germline loops: CDR1 LNHNV, CDR2 YYDKDF (reference sequence). In DNA, the CDR3 is TGTGCCACCAGCAGAGATATTTCAGGACAAGAGACCCAGTACTTC. It is translated as CATSRDISGQETQYF.

The V and J genes are TRBV19 and TRBJ2-3; the match to TRBD2 covers 9 bases. Germline CDR1 reads LNHDA; CDR2 reads SQIVND (reference sequence). This CDR3 is 20 amino acids long. V lost 3 bases, J lost 6 bases, and 22 bases stayed unmatched. CDR3 bases: TGTGCCAGTAGTATTACTAGCGGGCGCCATAGTCCGCATTATCGGGATACGCAGTATTTT. Translating gives CASSITSGRHSPHYRDTQYF.

This clone was observed a single time. This sequence joins TRBV14 and TRBJ1-1; D is perhaps TRBD1 (6 bases). V was cut by 1 base and J by 6 bases, with 15 bases left in between. The length of the CDR3 is 15 residues. Germline CDR1 and CDR2: SGHDN and FVKESK. The CDR3 is CASSQGSLGASEAFF. CDR3 DNA: TGTGCCAGCAGCCAAGGATCCCTGGGGGCCTCTGAAGCTTTCTTT.

This rearrangement joins TRBV9 to TRBJ2-2; weak D call: TRBD1 (6 bases). CDR1 is SGDLS, CDR2 YYNGEE, per germline. Trimming stripped 3 bases from V and 3 bases from J, with 15 bases between. There are 16 residues in the CDR3. CDR3 bases: TGTGCCAGCAGCGCAGAGACAGGAGATTACACCGGGGAGCTGTTTTTT. Its translation: CASSAETGDYTGELFF.

The chain joins TRBV20-1 to TRBJ2-2, with 9 bases lining up with TRBD1. The CDR3 has 16 amino acids. Germline V gene data show CDR1 as DFQATT and CDR2 as SNEGSKA (reference sequence). With V trimmed by 3 bases and J by 3 bases, 8 bases remained unmatched. CDR3 bases: TGCAGTGCTAGTGGGGGACAGGGTTCCGACACCGGGGAGCTGTTTTTT. Its translation is CSASGGQGSDTGELFF.

V is TRBV2 and J is TRBJ1-1; TRBD1 aligns across 7 bases. The CDR3 has 15 residues. V was pared by 7 bases and J by 2 bases, with 10 bases of the junction left unmatched. The germline V gene has CDR1 SNHLY and CDR2 FYNNEI. The CDR3 sequence: CASIQGGTGNTEAFF. As DNA, the CDR3 is TGTGCCAGCATTCAGGGGGGGACTGGAAACACTGAAGCTTTCTTT.

This chain connects TRBV9 to TRBJ1-3; the D gene is possibly TRBD1 (6 bases). Germline V gene data show CDR1 as SGDLS and CDR2 as YYNGEE. This CDR3 spans 18 amino acids. V shed 1 base and J shed 0 bases, with 17 bases lying between them. This CDR3 is CASSVQGTPTDSGNTIYF. CDR3 coding DNA: TGTGCCAGCAGCGTACAGGGGACACCAACCGACTCTGGAAACACCATATATTTT.

The J gene is TRBJ1-1, the V gene TRBV19; D is unresolved. V gave up 0 bases and J gave up 9 bases, with 11 bases separating them. Germline CDR1 and CDR2: LNHDA and SQIVND (reference sequence). This CDR3 is 13 amino acids long. The CDR3 spells CASSIEEGRKAFF. The CDR3, as DNA: TGTGCCAGTAGTATAGAAGAGGGCAGAAAAGCTTTCTTT.

This chain links TRBV28 with TRBJ2-3; D remains unclear. V dropped 6 bases and J dropped 8 bases, with 6 bases sitting between them. The CDR3 covers 10 residues. Germline-derived CDR1 and CDR2 are MDHEN and SYDVKM. This CDR3 is CASSPFTQYF. The CDR3 DNA is TGTGCCAGCAGCCCCTTTACGCAGTATTTT.

J is TRBJ2-1 and V is TRBV11-2; 8 bases map to TRBD1. Germline trimming cut 5 bases from V and 7 bases from J; bases unmatched to any gene: 7. CDR3 length: 14 residues. The germline gives CDR1 SGHAT, CDR2 FQNNGV. The CDR3 DNA follows: TGTGCCAGCAGCCTCGGGACAGGTACGAATGAGCAGTTCTTC. It specifies CASSLGTGTNEQFF.

This chain joins TRBV5-1 and TRBJ2-7; no clear D gene. Germline V CDR1 and CDR2: SGHRS, YFSETQ. The V gene lost 4 bases and the J gene lost 4 bases, with 18 bases spanning the gap. The CDR3 is 15 amino acids. DNA for the CDR3: TGCGCCAGCAGCACCCGACCCTCCCTCGCGTACGAGCAGTACTTC. It is translated as CASSTRPSLAYEQYF.

In this sample, this clone turned up once. The chain is built from TRBV6-5 and TRBJ1-1, with TRBD1 as a possible D gene (6 bases). Trimming removed 6 bases at V and 0 bases at J, with 14 bases between. The germline V gene encodes CDR1 MNHEY and CDR2 SVGAGI. The CDR3 sequence is 15 residues long. As DNA, the CDR3 is TGTGCCAGCAGGGACTTAGGACAGTTGAACACTGAAGCTTTCTTT. Its translation is CASRDLGQLNTEAFF.